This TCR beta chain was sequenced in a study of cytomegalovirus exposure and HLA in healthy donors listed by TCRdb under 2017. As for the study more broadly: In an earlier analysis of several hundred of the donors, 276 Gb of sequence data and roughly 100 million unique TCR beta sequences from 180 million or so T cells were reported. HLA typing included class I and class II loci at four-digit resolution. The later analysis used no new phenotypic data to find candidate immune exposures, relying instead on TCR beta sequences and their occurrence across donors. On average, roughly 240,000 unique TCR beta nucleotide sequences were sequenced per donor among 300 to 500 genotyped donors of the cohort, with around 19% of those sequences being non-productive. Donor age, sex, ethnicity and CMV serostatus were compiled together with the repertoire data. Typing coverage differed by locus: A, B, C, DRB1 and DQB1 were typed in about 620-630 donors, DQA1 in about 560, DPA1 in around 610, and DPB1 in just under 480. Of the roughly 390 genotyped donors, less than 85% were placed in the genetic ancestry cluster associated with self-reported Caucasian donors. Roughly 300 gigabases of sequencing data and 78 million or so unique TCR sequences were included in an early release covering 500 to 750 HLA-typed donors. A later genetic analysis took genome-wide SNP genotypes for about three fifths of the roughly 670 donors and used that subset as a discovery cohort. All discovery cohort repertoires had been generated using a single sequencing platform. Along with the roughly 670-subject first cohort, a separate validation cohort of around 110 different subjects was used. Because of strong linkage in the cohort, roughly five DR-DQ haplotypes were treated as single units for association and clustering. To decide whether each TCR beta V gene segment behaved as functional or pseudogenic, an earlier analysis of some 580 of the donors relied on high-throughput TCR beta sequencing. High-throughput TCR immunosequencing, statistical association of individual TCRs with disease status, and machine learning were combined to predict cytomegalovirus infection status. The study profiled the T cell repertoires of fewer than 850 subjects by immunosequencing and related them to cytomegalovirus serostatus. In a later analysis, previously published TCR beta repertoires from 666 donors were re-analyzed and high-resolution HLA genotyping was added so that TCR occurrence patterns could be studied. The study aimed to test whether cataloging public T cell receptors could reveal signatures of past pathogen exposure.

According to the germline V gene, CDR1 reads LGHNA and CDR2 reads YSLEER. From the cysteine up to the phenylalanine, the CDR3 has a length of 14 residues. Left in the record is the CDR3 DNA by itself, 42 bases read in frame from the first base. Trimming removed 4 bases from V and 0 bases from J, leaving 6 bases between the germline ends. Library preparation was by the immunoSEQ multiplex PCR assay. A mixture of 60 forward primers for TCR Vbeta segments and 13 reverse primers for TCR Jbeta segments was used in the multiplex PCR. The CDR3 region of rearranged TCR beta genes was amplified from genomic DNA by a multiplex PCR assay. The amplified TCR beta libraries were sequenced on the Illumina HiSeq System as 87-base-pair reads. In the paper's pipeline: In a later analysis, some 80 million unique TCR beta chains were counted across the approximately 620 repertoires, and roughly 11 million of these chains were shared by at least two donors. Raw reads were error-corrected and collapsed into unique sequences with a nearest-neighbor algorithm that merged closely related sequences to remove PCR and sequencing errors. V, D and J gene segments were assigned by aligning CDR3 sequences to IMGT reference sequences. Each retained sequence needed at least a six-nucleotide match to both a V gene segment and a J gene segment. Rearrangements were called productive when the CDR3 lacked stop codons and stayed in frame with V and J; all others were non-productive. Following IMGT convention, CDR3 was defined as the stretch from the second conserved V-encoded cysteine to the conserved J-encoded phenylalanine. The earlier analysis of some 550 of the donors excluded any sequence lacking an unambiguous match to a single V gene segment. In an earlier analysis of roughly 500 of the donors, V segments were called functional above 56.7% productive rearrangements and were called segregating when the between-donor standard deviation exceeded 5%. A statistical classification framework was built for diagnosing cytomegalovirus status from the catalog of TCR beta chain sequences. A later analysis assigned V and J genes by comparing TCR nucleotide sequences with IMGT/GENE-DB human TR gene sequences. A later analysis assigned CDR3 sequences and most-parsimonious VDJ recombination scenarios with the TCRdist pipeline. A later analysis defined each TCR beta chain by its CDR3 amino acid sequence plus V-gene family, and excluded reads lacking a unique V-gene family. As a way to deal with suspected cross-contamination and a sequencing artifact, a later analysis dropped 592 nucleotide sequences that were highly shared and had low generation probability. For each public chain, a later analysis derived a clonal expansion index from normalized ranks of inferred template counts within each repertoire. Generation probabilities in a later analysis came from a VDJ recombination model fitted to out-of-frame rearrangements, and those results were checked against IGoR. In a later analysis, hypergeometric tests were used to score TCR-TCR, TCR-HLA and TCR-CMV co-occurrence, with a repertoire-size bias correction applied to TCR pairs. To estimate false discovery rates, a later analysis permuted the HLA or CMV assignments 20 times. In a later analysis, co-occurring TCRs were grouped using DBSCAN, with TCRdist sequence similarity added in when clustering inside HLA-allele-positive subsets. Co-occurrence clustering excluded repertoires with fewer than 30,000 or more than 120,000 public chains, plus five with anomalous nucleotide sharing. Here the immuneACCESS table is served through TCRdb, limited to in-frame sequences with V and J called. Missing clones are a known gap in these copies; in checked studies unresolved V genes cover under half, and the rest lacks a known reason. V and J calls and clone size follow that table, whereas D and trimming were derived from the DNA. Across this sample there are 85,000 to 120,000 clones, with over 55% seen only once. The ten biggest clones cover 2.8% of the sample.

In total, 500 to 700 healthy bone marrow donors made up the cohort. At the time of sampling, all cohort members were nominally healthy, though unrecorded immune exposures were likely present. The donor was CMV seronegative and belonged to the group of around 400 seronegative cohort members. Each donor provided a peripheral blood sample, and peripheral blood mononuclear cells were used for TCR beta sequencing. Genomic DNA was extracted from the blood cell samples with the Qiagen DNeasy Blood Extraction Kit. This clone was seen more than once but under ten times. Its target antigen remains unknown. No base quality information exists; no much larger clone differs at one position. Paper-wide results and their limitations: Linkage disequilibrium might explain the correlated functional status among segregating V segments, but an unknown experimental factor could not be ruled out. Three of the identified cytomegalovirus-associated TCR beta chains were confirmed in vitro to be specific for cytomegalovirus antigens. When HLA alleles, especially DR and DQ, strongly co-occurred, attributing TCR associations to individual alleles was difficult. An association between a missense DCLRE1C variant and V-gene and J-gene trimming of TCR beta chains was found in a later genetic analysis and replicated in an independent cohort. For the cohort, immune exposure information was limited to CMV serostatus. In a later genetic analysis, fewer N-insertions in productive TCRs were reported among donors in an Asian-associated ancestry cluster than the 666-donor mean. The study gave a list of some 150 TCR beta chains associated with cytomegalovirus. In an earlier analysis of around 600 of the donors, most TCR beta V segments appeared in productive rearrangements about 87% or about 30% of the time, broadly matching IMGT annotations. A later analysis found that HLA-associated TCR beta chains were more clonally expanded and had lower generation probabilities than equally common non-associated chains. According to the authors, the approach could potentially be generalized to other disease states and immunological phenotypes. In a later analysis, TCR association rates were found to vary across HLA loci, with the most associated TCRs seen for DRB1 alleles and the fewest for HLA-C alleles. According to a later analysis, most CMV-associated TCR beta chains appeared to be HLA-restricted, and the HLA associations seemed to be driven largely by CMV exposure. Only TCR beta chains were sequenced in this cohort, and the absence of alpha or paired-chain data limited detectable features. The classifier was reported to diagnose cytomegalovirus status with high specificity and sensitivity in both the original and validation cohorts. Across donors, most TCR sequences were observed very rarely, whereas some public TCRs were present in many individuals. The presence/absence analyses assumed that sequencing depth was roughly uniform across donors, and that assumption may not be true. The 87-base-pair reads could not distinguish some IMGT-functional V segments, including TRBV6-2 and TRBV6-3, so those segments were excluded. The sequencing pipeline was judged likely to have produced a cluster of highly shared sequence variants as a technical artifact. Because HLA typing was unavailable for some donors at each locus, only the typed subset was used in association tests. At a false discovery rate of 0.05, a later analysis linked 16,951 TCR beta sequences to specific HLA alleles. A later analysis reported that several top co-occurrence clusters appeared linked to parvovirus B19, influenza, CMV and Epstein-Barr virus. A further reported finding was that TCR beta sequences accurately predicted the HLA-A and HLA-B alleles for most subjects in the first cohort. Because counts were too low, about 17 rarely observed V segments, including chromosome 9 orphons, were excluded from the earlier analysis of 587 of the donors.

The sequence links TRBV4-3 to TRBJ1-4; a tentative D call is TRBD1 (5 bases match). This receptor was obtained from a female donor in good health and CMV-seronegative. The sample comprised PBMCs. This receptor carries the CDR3 CASSPGATNEKLFF. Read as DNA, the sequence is TGCGCCAGCAGCCCGGGGGCAACTAATGAAAAACTGTTTTTT.